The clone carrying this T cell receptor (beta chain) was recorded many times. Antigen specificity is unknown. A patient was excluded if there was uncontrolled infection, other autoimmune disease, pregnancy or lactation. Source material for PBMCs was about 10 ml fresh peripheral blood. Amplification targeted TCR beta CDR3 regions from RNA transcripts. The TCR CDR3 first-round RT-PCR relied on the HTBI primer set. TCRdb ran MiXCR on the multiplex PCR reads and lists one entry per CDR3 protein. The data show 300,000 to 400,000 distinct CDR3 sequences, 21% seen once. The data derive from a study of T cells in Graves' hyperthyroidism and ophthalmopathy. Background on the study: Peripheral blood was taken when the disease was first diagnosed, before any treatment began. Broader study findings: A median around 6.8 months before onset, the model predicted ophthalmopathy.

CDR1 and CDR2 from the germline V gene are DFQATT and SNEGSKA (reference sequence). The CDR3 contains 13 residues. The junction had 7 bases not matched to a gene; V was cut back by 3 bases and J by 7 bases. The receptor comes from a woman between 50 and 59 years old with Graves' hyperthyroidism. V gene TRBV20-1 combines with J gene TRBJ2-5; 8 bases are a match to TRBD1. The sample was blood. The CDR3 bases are TGCAGTGCTAGTTTCAGGGGGCAGGGGACCCAGTACTTC. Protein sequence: CSASFRGQGTQYF.